The 8 T cell receptor beta chains presented below share a single source sample, sequenced in a study of human T cells and chemical hapten exposure. Sample time point: patch test 1, 2 weeks after DPC sensitization. Treatment reported: therapeutic diphenylcyclopropenone sensitization with weekly scalp DPC. TCRdb re-called the RACE reads through MiXCR, storing one row per CDR3 protein. The sample consists of approximately 350,000 distinct CDR3 sequences, approximately 6.3% of them appearing once. Sequencing was performed on whole blood, taken in connection with sensitization to the hapten diphenylcyclopropenone (DPC). The receptors here all came from a young woman with alopecia areata. Some clones in this sample may be carry-over from other donors' samples.

This clonotype was observed a few times. The chain carries TRBV4-2 and TRBJ2-7; TRBD1 matches at 9 bases. This CDR3 is built from 15 residues. The germline CDR1 and CDR2 sequences are LGHNA and YNFKEQ. V dropped 5 bases and J dropped 0; count of bases not matched to a gene: 5. The DNA for the CDR3 is TGTGCCAGCAGCTACGAACAGGGGGCCTCCTACGAGCAGTACTTC. Translation gives CASSYEQGASYEQYF.

The chain combines TRBV7-9 with TRBJ1-2; unclear D gene. The CDR3 is made up of 13 amino acids. CDR1 is SEHNR and CDR2 is FQNEAQ in the germline V gene (reference sequence). V dropped 4 bases and J dropped 4 bases, with 10 bases sitting between them. This CDR3 is CASSSATAYGYTF. The CDR3 region has the DNA TGTGCCAGCAGCTCAGCAACTGCCTATGGCTACACCTTC.

This clonotype was recorded many times. CDR3 coding DNA: TGTGCCAGCAGTCCACAGGGTGGTAGGGGAACTAATGAAAAACTGTTTTTT. This codes for CASSPQGGRGTNEKLFF. The rearrangement uses TRBV12-3 or TRBV12-4 and TRBJ1-4, with D possibly TRBD1 on 6 matching bases. The CDR3 runs 17 residues. The germline V and J ends were trimmed by 5 bases and 1 base, with 17 bases remaining between them.

This clonotype was seen more than once but under ten times. The CDR3 DNA reads as TGTGCCAGCAGCCTGAGGCACCGTCCGCGGAACTCCTACGAGCAGTACTTC. Translation: CASSLRHRPRNSYEQYF. V usage is TRBV11-2 and J usage is TRBJ2-7; D remains unclear. Per the germline V gene, CDR1 is SGHAT and CDR2 is FQNNGV. The CDR3 is made up of 17 amino acids. V was pared by 5 bases and J by 0 bases, with 20 bases between.

This clonotype was detected many times. This chain links TRBV9 with TRBJ2-3; no clear D gene. The CDR3 spans 18 residues. Per the germline V gene, CDR1 is SGDLS and CDR2 is YYNGEE. V lost 1 base to trimming and J lost 4 bases, with 22 bases between them. CDR3 coding DNA: TGTGCCAGCAGCGTACCTCTTTATCGGCTCGACGGACCAGATACGCAGTATTTT. Protein product: CASSVPLYRLDGPDTQYF. Using reference TRBV9 and TRBJ2-3 for the parts outside the CDR3, the full variable domain is DSGVTQTPKHLITATGQRVTLRCSPRSGDLSVYWYQQSLDQGLQFLIQYYNGEERAKGNILERFSAQQFPDLHSELNLSSLELGDSALYFCASSVPLYRLDGPDTQYFGPGTRLTVL.

The chain couples TRBV4-3 to TRBJ2-3; D gene ambiguous. The germline V gene encodes CDR1 LGHNA and CDR2 YSLEER. The CDR3 totals 14 residues. V dropped 2 bases and J dropped 0 bases, with 6 bases sitting between them. The CDR3 nucleotides read TGCGCCAGCAGCCAAAGGTACAGCACAGATACGCAGTATTTT. Translating gives CASSQRYSTDTQYF.

This clonotype was detected many times. The rearrangement uses TRBV6-1 and TRBJ1-2, with D uncertain. Germline V CDR1 and CDR2: MNHNS, SASEGT. The CDR3 is made up of 13 amino acids. Trimming stripped 5 bases from V and 8 bases from J, with 15 bases between. CDR3 sequence (DNA): TGTGCCAGCAGTAAAGAACGGCGGTGGGGCTACACCTTC. This translates into CASSKERRWGYTF.

This clonotype was observed many times. The rearrangement joins TRBV10-3 to TRBJ2-1; TRBD2 might be the D (7 bases). The germline V gene encodes CDR1 ENHRY and CDR2 SYGVKD. With 11 bases removed from V and 0 bases from J, the gap between germline ends came to 17 bases. The CDR3 loop spans 15 amino acids. The CDR3 here is CAVRGGLSSYNEQFF. DNA of the CDR3: TGTGCCGTTAGGGGGGGCCTAAGCTCCTACAATGAGCAGTTCTTC.